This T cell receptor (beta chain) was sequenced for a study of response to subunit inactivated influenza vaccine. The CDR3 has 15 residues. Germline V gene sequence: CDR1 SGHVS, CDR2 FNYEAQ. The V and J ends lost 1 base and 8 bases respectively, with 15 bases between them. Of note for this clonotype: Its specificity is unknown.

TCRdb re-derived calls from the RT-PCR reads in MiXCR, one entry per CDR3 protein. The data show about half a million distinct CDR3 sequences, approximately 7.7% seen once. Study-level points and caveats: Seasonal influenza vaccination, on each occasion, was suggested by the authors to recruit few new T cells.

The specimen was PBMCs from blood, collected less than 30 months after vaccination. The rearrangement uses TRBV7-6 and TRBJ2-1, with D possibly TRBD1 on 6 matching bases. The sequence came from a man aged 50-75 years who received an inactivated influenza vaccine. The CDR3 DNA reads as TGTGCCAGCAGCTTAGGCTCCTACAGGGTAGATGAGCAGTTCTTC. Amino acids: CASSLGSYRVDEQFF.